Below are 27 T cell receptor beta chains sequenced from a single sample in a study of shared clonotypes between healthy human individuals. Generated by immunoSEQ multiplex PCR, the TCRdb table keeps only in-frame clones and is missing some. The table records about 680,000 clones, about 74% of them present only once. Sequences were obtained from memory CD4+ T cells sorted from blood. Stated subset: CD45RA-negative fraction. Source of these receptors: a woman aged 25 to 39 in good health.

CDR3 in amino acids: CASSVGLLKNEQYF. In DNA form, the CDR3 reads TGTGCCAGCAGCGTAGGCCTCCTAAAAAACGAGCAGTACTTC. The chain carries TRBV9 and TRBJ2-7; D call uncertain. The V end was cut by 0 bases, the J end by 5 bases, with 12 bases between. Germline loops: CDR1 SGDLS, CDR2 YYNGEE. The CDR3 loop spans 14 amino acids.

The chain couples TRBV5-1 to TRBJ2-2, with D maybe TRBD2 (5 bases). Trimming removed 5 bases at V and 5 bases at J, with 16 bases between. CDR1 and CDR2 (germline): SGHRS, YFSETQ. The CDR3 covers 15 residues. In nucleotides, the CDR3 is TGCGCCAGCAGAACGGGTCCCGAGCGGACCGGGGAGCTGTTTTTT. It specifies CASRTGPERTGELFF.

This clone was detected ten times or more. The genes are TRBV5-1 and TRBJ2-1; D is possibly TRBD2 (6 bases). With 4 bases removed from V and 4 bases from J, the gap between germline ends came to 12 bases. The CDR3 has 14 residues. The germline V gene has CDR1 SGHRS and CDR2 YFSETQ. The CDR3, as DNA: TGCGCCAGCAGCGCGGACTATGTTTACAATGAGCAGTTCTTC. Amino acid sequence: CASSADYVYNEQFF. The entire variable domain, with the rest obtained from reference TRBV5-1 and TRBJ2-1, is as follows: KAGVTQTPRYLIKTRGQQVTLSCSPISGHRSVSWYQQTPGQGLQFLFEYFSETQRNKGNFPGRFSGRQFSNSRSEMNVSTLELGDSALYLCASSADYVYNEQFFGPGTRLTVL.

The genes are TRBV4-1 and TRBJ2-5; TRBD1 aligns across 7 bases. CDR1 MGHRA and CDR2 YSYEKL come from the germline V gene. The CDR3 totals 14 residues. The V segment lost 3 bases and the J segment 1 base; nucleotides outside the gene matches: 2. The chain's CDR3 is CASSQGQLQETQYF. The DNA of the CDR3 is TGCGCCAGCAGCCAGGGACAGCTCCAAGAGACCCAGTACTTC.

The V call is TRBV5-1, the J call TRBJ2-2; D is possibly TRBD1 (6 bases). The CDR3 loop spans 17 amino acids. V was cut by 2 bases and J by 6 bases, with 20 bases left in between. In germline, CDR1 is SGHRS, CDR2 YFSETQ. CDR3 residues: CASSFALGTLGAGELFF. CDR3 sequence (DNA): TGCGCCAGCAGCTTTGCTCTCGGGACATTGGGGGCCGGGGAGCTGTTTTTT.

V gene TRBV4-1 combines with J gene TRBJ2-7; possibly TRBD1 for D (5 bases). The CDR3 is made up of 15 amino acids. CDR1 and CDR2 from the germline V gene are MGHRA and YSYEKL. Trimming removed 0 bases from V and 3 bases from J, with 12 bases in between. The CDR3 nucleotides are TGCGCCAGCAGCCAAGAGACCCCTAGGGGCTACGAGCAGTACTTC. This sequence encodes CASSQETPRGYEQYF.

This clone was seen more than once but under ten times. This chain uses TRBV4-2 with TRBJ1-5; D is unclear. The germline CDR1 and CDR2 sequences are LGHNA and YNFKEQ. The CDR3 runs to 12 residues. V lost 3 bases, J lost 7 bases, and 7 bases lay in between. CDR3 amino acids: CASSQPGQPQHF. In DNA form, the CDR3 reads TGTGCCAGCAGCCAGCCTGGACAGCCCCAGCATTTT.

The chain is built from TRBV7-8 and TRBJ1-5, with 10 positions matching TRBD1. V lost 1 base, J lost 4 bases, and 1 base stayed unmatched. Per the germline V gene, CDR1 is SGHVS and CDR2 is FQNEAQ. This CDR3 is 15 amino acids long. CDR3 sequence reads: CASSLGTGGNQPQHF. Here the CDR3 DNA reads TGTGCCAGCAGCTTAGGGACAGGGGGGAATCAGCCCCAGCATTTT. Looking up the rest from reference TRBV7-8 and TRBJ1-5 gives the full variable domain: GAGVSQSPRYKVAKRGQDVALRCDPISGHVSLFWYQQALGQGPEFLTYFQNEAQLDKSGLPSDRFFAERPEGSVSTLKIQRTQQEDSAVYLCASSLGTGGNQPQHFGDGTRLSIL.

The rearrangement links TRBV30 to TRBJ2-7, with D possibly TRBD1 on 6 matching bases. This CDR3 is built from 13 residues. In germline, CDR1 is GTSNPN, CDR2 SVGIG (reference sequence). CDR3 sequence: CAGSETGVPAQYF. The CDR3 DNA follows: TGTGCGGGGAGCGAGACAGGAGTCCCCGCGCAGTACTTC.

The rearrangement joins TRBV11-1 to TRBJ1-1; D remains unclear. Looked up from germline, CDR1 is SGHAT and CDR2 is FQDESV (reference sequence). Trimming left V 1 base short and J 2 bases short, with 11 bases between. The CDR3 spans 15 residues. CDR3 nucleotide sequence: TGTGCCAGCAGCTTAGGCCCAGGAGATAACACTGAAGCTTTCTTT. As protein: CASSLGPGDNTEAFF. Full variable domain (remainder filled in from reference TRBV11-1 and TRBJ1-1): EAEVAQSPRYKITEKSQAVAFWCDPISGHATLYWYRQILGQGPELLVQFQDESVVDDSQLPKDRFSAERLKGVDSTLKIQPAELGDSAMYLCASSLGPGDNTEAFFGQGTRLTVV.

With respect to this clone: This sample also contains other DNA sequences that code for the same CDR3. This chain connects TRBV7-2 to TRBJ1-1; weak D call: TRBD1 (6 bases). Germline-derived CDR1 and CDR2 are SGHTA and FQGNSA. This CDR3 spans 13 amino acids. Trimming pared 6 bases from V and 3 bases from J, leaving 11 bases between. CDR3 bases: TGTGCCAGCAGTACACAGGGAGACACTGAAGCTTTCTTT. Translating it yields CASSTQGDTEAFF.

The chain joins TRBV11-2 to TRBJ1-2; TRBD1 might be the D (6 bases). This CDR3 is built from 15 residues. The V end was cut by 3 bases, the J end by 2 bases, with 13 bases between. The germline gives CDR1 SGHAT, CDR2 FQNNGV. The CDR3 region has the DNA TGTGCCAGCAGCTTTGTTGGACAGAGCAACTATGGCTACACCTTC. Translation gives CASSFVGQSNYGYTF.

The chain joins TRBV6-1 to TRBJ2-3; 8 nucleotides align to TRBD1. The CDR3 covers 15 residues. V trimming: 6 bases; J trimming: 3 bases; junction bases outside the gene matches: 8. Germline assignment: CDR1 MNHNS and CDR2 SASEGT. The CDR3 here is CASRDRVWGTDTQYF. The CDR3 nucleotides read TGTGCCAGCAGGGACAGGGTTTGGGGGACAGATACGCAGTATTTT.

The chain uses TRBV28 and TRBJ1-2; 9 positions agree with TRBD1. The junction had 4 bases not matched to a gene; V was cut back by 5 bases and J by 3 bases. The CDR3 totals 14 residues. Looked up from germline, CDR1 is MDHEN and CDR2 is SYDVKM. This chain's CDR3 is CASSTGGSDYGYTF. The CDR3 DNA follows: TGTGCCAGCAGTACAGGGGGCTCCGACTATGGCTACACCTTC.

The chain recombines TRBV6-5 with TRBJ2-2; possibly TRBD2 for D (6 bases). The CDR3 runs to 15 residues. With 4 bases removed from V and 2 bases from J, the gap between germline ends came to 11 bases. The germline V gene encodes CDR1 MNHEY and CDR2 SVGAGI. The CDR3 loop is CASSSRRENTGELFF. CDR3 in DNA: TGTGCCAGCAGTTCACGGCGGGAAAACACCGGGGAGCTGTTTTTT.

This clone was seen only a few times. This chain connects TRBV6-5 to TRBJ2-1, with 9 bases that match TRBD1. CDR3 length: 15 amino acids. V gave up 5 bases and J gave up 9 bases; unmatched junction bases: 11. Germline V CDR1 and CDR2: MNHEY, SVGAGI. The CDR3 region is CASSNPGQGISEQFF. DNA of the CDR3: TGTGCCAGCAGTAACCCGGGACAGGGTATAAGTGAGCAGTTCTTC.

The chain has TRBV30 and TRBJ2-1; the match to TRBD2 covers 12 bases. V shed 2 bases, J shed 9 bases, and the junction held 5 bases outside the gene matches. The CDR3 loop spans 14 amino acids. Germline V lookup: CDR1 GTSNPN, CDR2 SVGIG (reference sequence). CDR3 residues: CAWSSGLAGSEQFF. The CDR3 bases are TGTGCCTGGAGTTCCGGACTAGCGGGAAGTGAGCAGTTCTTC.

The rearrangement uses TRBV29-1 and TRBJ2-1; D ambiguous. The CDR3 has 13 residues. With 6 bases removed from V and 0 bases from J, the gap between germline ends came to 9 bases. Germline-derived CDR1 and CDR2 are SQVTM and ANQGSEA. The CDR3 loop is CSVGPYSYNEQFF. The CDR3 coding sequence is TGCAGCGTCGGACCCTACTCCTACAATGAGCAGTTCTTC.

On this clone: A single base is all that separates this from a far larger clone, so a read error is likely. This rearrangement joins TRBV7-6 to TRBJ2-7; no clear D. Germline V gene lookup returns CDR1 SGHVS and CDR2 FNYEAQ. V was shortened by 5 bases and J by 2 bases, with 4 bases between the two germline ends. This CDR3 is 11 amino acids long. CDR3 nucleotide sequence: TGTGCCAGCAGCGGGGCCTACGAGCAGTACTTC. Encoded protein: CASSGAYEQYF.

V is TRBV13 and J is TRBJ2-7, with 12 bases lining up with TRBD2. V dropped 4 bases and J dropped 4; count of bases not matched to a gene: 8. The CDR3 sequence is 16 residues long. Germline V gives CDR1 PRHDT, CDR2 FYEKMQ (reference sequence). The CDR3: CASSSRLAGALYEQYF. CDR3 bases: TGTGCCAGCAGCTCACGACTAGCGGGAGCCTTATACGAGCAGTACTTC.

Concerning this clone: The sample contains more than one DNA sequence encoding this CDR3. The gene calls are TRBV27 and TRBJ2-3; D gene ambiguous. V lost 2 bases to trimming and J lost 0 bases, with 6 bases between them. The CDR3 is made up of 14 amino acids. CDR1 is MNHEY and CDR2 is SMNVEV in the germline V gene (reference sequence). This CDR3 is CASSLRDSTDTQYF. The CDR3 DNA follows: TGTGCCAGCAGTTTAAGAGATAGCACAGATACGCAGTATTTT.

This clone was recorded once. The J gene is TRBJ1-1, the V gene TRBV7-8, with 7 positions matching TRBD1. The CDR3 length is 14 residues. Germline-derived CDR1 and CDR2 are SGHVS and FQNEAQ. Germline trimming cut 5 bases from V and 2 bases from J; bases unmatched to any gene: 5. The CDR3 here is CASSRRTGNTEAFF. In DNA form, the CDR3 reads TGTGCCAGCAGCAGACGGACAGGCAACACTGAAGCTTTCTTT.

This clone was seen a handful of times. The V gene is TRBV30, the J gene TRBJ2-3; D ambiguous. Trimming took off 4 bases at V and 2 bases at J, with 13 bases between the two ends. CDR1 is GTSNPN and CDR2 is SVGIG in the germline V gene (reference sequence). The CDR3 is 14 residues long. CDR3 sequence: CAWKPGTVTDTQYF. CDR3 DNA: TGTGCCTGGAAGCCAGGCACCGTCACAGATACGCAGTATTTT.

The chain is built from TRBV5-4 and TRBJ1-1, with D perhaps matching TRBD1 (5 bases). This CDR3 has 15 residues. Germline loops: CDR1 SGHNT, CDR2 YYREEE (reference sequence). Trimming took off 3 bases at V and 4 bases at J, with 16 bases between the two ends. CDR3 nucleotides: TGTGCCAGCAGCTCGGTTGGGGGAGGGGTCACTGAAGCTTTCTTT. Translated: CASSSVGGGVTEAFF.

This clone appeared a single time. The genes are TRBV19 and TRBJ2-5; a weak D match, TRBD2 (6 bases). This CDR3 region has 14 residues. CDR1 is LNHDA, CDR2 SQIVND, per germline (reference sequence). The V gene lost 0 bases and the J gene lost 5 bases, with 10 bases spanning the gap. CDR3 DNA: TGTGCCAGTAGTATAGATCGGGGGTCGGAGACCCAGTACTTC. Protein: CASSIDRGSETQYF.

This clone has more than one count but fewer than ten. Other DNA sequences in the sample encode the same CDR3. The chain has TRBV11-2 and TRBJ1-5; 8 bases map to TRBD1. Germline V CDR1 and CDR2: SGHAT, FQNNGV. CDR3 size: 14 residues. The J segment lost 5 bases and the V segment lost 5 bases, leaving 5 bases of the junction unmatched. DNA of the CDR3: TGTGCCAGCAGCCCCGGGACAGGAGATCAGCCCCAGCATTTT. Amino acids: CASSPGTGDQPQHF. Looking up the rest from reference TRBV11-2 and TRBJ1-5 gives the full variable domain: EAGVAQSPRYKIIEKRQSVAFWCNPISGHATLYWYQQILGQGPKLLIQFQNNGVVDDSQLPKDRFSAERLKGVDSTLKIQPAKLEDSAVYLCASSPGTGDQPQHFGDGTRLSIL.

The chain couples TRBV5-1 to TRBJ1-1; tentatively, D is TRBD1 (5 bases). Trimming removed 0 bases from V and 6 bases from J, with 15 bases in between. The germline gives CDR1 SGHRS, CDR2 YFSETQ. This CDR3 region has 15 residues. CDR3 sequence: CASSLGVQGSSEAFF. The CDR3 DNA reads TGCGCCAGCAGCTTGGGAGTTCAGGGATCGTCTGAAGCTTTCTTT.